Listed below are T cell receptor beta chains from one sample, sequenced in a study of response to subunit inactivated influenza vaccine. Using its own MiXCR run on the RT-PCR reads, TCRdb lists one record per CDR3 protein. The repertoire has 160,000 or so distinct CDR3 sequences, approximately 11% of them found once; the top ten carry roughly an eighth. Sequenced material: non-naive T cells sorted from PBMCs, taken 35 to 45 days after vaccination. All receptors come from a man aged 45-65 years who received an inactivated influenza vaccine. CDR3s include the opening cysteine and the closing phenylalanine or tryptophan. D genes are given only for firm matches. Rows give clone size only sometimes, using once, few, many, or a class for an expanded clone.

J: TRBJ1-1; V: TRBV21-1; length: 16; D: .; size: few; DNA: TGTGCCAGCAGGACCGGACAGAAGAGCATGAACACTGAAGCTTTCTTT; CDR3: CASRTGQKSMNTEAFF
J: TRBJ2-7; V: TRBV11-2; length: 17; D: .; size: few; DNA: TGTGCCAGCAGCCCCCGATTAAGGGGGGGGAGCTCCTACGAGCAGTACTTC; CDR3: CASSPRLRGGSSYEQYF
J: TRBJ2-1; V: TRBV20-1; length: 14; D: .; size: few; DNA: TGCAGTGCTGCCCGACGGCCAGGGATCAATGAGCAGTTCTTC; CDR3: CSAARRPGINEQFF
J: TRBJ1-5; V: TRBV20-1; length: 12; D: .; size: .; DNA: TGCAGTGCTATACTTAGCAATCAGCCCCAGCATTTT; CDR3: CSAILSNQPQHF
J: TRBJ1-1; V: TRBV5-1; length: 15; D: TRBD1; size: few; DNA: TGCGCCAGCAGCGGCGGGACAGGGGGCGTAACTGAAGCTTTCTTT; CDR3: CASSGGTGGVTEAFF
J: TRBJ2-2; V: TRBV7-9; length: 14; D: .; size: few; DNA: TGTGCCAGCCCCAGGGTTTCTTCGGCCGGGGAGCTGTTTTTT; CDR3: CASPRVSSAGELFF
J: TRBJ2-5; V: TRBV7-2; length: 13; D: .; size: .; DNA: TGTGCCAGCAGCTTAACCAGGGAAAAGACCCGGTACTTC; CDR3: CASSLTREKTRYF
J: TRBJ2-5; V: TRBV11-2; length: 19; D: TRBD2; size: .; DNA: TGTGCCAGCAGCTTAGGCAGGCCGGGGGGGGGGCCGGTTTACGAGACCCAGTACTTC; CDR3: CASSLGRPGGGPVYETQYF
J: TRBJ2-5; V: TRBV24-1; length: 13; D: .; size: .; DNA: TGTGCCACCGAACAGGGAGGCAGAGAGACCCAGTACTTC; CDR3: CATEQGGRETQYF
J: TRBJ2-1; V: TRBV10-1; length: 16; D: TRBD2; size: few; DNA: TGCGCCAGCAGTGAGTCGACTAGCGGGTACTACAATGAGCAGTTCTTC; CDR3: CASSESTSGYYNEQFF
J: TRBJ2-3; V: TRBV13; length: 20; D: TRBD2; size: .; DNA: TGTGCCAGCAGCTTCTTAAGAACGGGACTAGCGGGGGGCCGGATGGATACGCAGTATTTT; CDR3: CASSFLRTGLAGGRMDTQYF
J: TRBJ2-6; V: TRBV20-1; length: 17; D: .; size: .; DNA: TGCAGTGCTCCTGGGGGGCTGACCCTCTCTGGGGCCAACGTCCTGACTTTC; CDR3: CSAPGGLTLSGANVLTF
J: TRBJ1-1; V: TRBV5-1; length: 14; D: .; size: few; DNA: TGCGCCAGCAGCCTAGGACAGAGAGGGACTGAAGCTTTCTTT; CDR3: CASSLGQRGTEAFF
J: TRBJ2-1; V: TRBV10-1; length: 16; D: TRBD2; size: .; DNA: TGCGCCAGCAGTGACCGTGTAGCGGGGGATCACAATGAGCAGTTCTTC; CDR3: CASSDRVAGDHNEQFF
J: TRBJ2-3; V: TRBV15; length: 15; D: .; size: .; DNA: TGTGCCACCAGCAGAGATCCTTCGGCGGCAGATACGCAGTATTTT; CDR3: CATSRDPSAADTQYF
J: TRBJ2-1; V: TRBV11-1; length: 18; D: TRBD2; size: .; DNA: TGTGCCAGCAGCTCCCCCCGGACTAGTTTGGCTAACTACAATGAGCAGTTCTTC; CDR3: CASSSPRTSLANYNEQFF
J: TRBJ1-5; V: TRBV30; length: 16; D: TRBD1; size: .; DNA: TGTGCCTGGAGTGTAAGGTCGGGACAGGGGGAACAGCCCCAGCATTTT; CDR3: CAWSVRSGQGEQPQHF
J: TRBJ2-7; V: TRBV28; length: 12; D: .; size: many; DNA: TGTGCCTGCCAGGGTACCTACTACGAGCAGTACTTC; CDR3: CACQGTYYEQYF
J: TRBJ1-1; V: TRBV6-2/TRBV6-3; length: 13; D: .; size: few; DNA: TGTGCCACTCGAGAGGGTTGGCGGACTGAAGCTTTCTTT; CDR3: CATREGWRTEAFF
J: TRBJ2-7; V: TRBV7-2; length: 14; D: .; size: .; DNA: TGTGCCAGCAGCTTAGCGGGAGGAGGGCGGGAGCAGTACTTC; CDR3: CASSLAGGGREQYF
J: TRBJ1-2; V: TRBV14; length: 13; D: .; size: few; DNA: TGTGCCAGCAGCCTCAGGGACTTGACAAGCTACACCTTC; CDR3: CASSLRDLTSYTF
J: TRBJ2-1; V: TRBV29-1; length: 15; D: TRBD2; size: many; DNA: TGCAGCGTTGAAGAGACGGGGGGCTCCTACAATGAGCAGTTCTTC; CDR3: CSVEETGGSYNEQFF
J: TRBJ2-7; V: TRBV5-1; length: 16; D: TRBD2; size: many; DNA: TGCGCCAGCAGCCCTAAAGGGAGCGGGGGAGGCTACGAGCAGTACTTC; CDR3: CASSPKGSGGGYEQYF
J: TRBJ2-5; V: TRBV18; length: 14; D: .; size: few; DNA: TGTGCCAGCTCACCAGGACGGCCACAAGAGACCCAGTACTTC; CDR3: CASSPGRPQETQYF
J: TRBJ2-5; V: TRBV28; length: 17; D: TRBD2; size: .; DNA: TGTGCCAGCAGCCTAGGAGGCGGGACTAGCTTCCGAGAGACCCAGTACTTC; CDR3: CASSLGGGTSFRETQYF
J: TRBJ2-6; V: TRBV4-3; length: 15; D: .; size: many; DNA: TGCGCCAGCAGCCAAGATTTAACTGGGGCCAACGTCCTGACTTTC; CDR3: CASSQDLTGANVLTF
J: TRBJ2-5; V: TRBV20-1; length: 15; D: .; size: .; DNA: TGCAGTGCTCCCAGACTAGTCAGTACCAAAGAGACCCAGTACTTC; CDR3: CSAPRLVSTKETQYF
J: TRBJ1-6; V: TRBV5-1; length: 15; D: .; size: .; DNA: TGCGCCAGCAGCAAAGACAGGAGTTTAAATTCACCCCTCCACTTT; CDR3: CASSKDRSLNSPLHF
J: TRBJ2-1; V: TRBV20-1; length: 19; D: TRBD1; size: .; DNA: TGCAGTGCTAGAGATTGGACAGGGACCGTGCAAGGCTCCTACAATGAGCAGTTCTTC; CDR3: CSARDWTGTVQGSYNEQFF
J: TRBJ2-7; V: TRBV7-9; length: 15; D: .; size: few; DNA: TGTGCCAGCAGCTTACCTTTAGCAAACTCCTACGAGCAGTACTTC; CDR3: CASSLPLANSYEQYF
J: TRBJ2-3; V: TRBV6-4; length: 17; D: .; size: .; DNA: TGTGCCACCGCTATGAACAGGGAGAGGATAATCACAGATACGCAGTATTTT; CDR3: CATAMNRERIITDTQYF
J: TRBJ1-1; V: TRBV4-3; length: 13; D: .; size: many; DNA: TGCGCCAGCAGCCAAGAGAGGAACACTGAAGCTTTCTTT; CDR3: CASSQERNTEAFF
J: TRBJ1-5; V: TRBV20-1; length: 15; D: .; size: few; DNA: TGCAGTGCTAGAGTTGGCCCCAGTATTGGCCAGCCCCAGCATTTT; CDR3: CSARVGPSIGQPQHF
J: TRBJ2-7; V: TRBV3-1; length: 13; D: .; size: many; DNA: TGTGCCAGCAGCCAGAGAGATAAGGGCGAGCAGTACTTC; CDR3: CASSQRDKGEQYF
J: TRBJ1-1; V: TRBV7-9; length: 14; D: .; size: .; DNA: TGTGCCAGCAGCTTAGGTGTGGAGCCCATGAAAGCTTTCTTT; CDR3: CASSLGVEPMKAFF
J: TRBJ2-7; V: TRBV7-2; length: 13; D: .; size: .; DNA: TGTGCCAGCAGCTTACAAGGGGACGGCGAGCAGTACTTC; CDR3: CASSLQGDGEQYF
J: TRBJ2-3; V: TRBV6-2/TRBV6-3; length: 14; D: .; size: few; DNA: TGTGCCAGCAGTTCCCCGCCTCATTACGATACGCAGTATTTT; CDR3: CASSSPPHYDTQYF
J: TRBJ2-1; V: TRBV9; length: 15; D: .; size: .; DNA: TGTGCCAGCAGCGTAGGACAGCAAAACTACAATGAGCAGTTCTTC; CDR3: CASSVGQQNYNEQFF
J: TRBJ1-1; V: TRBV20-1; length: 13; D: .; size: many; DNA: TGCAGTGCTATTAGACAGATTGCTACTGAAGCTTTCTTT; CDR3: CSAIRQIATEAFF
J: TRBJ1-1; V: TRBV5-1; length: 15; D: .; size: .; DNA: TGCGCCAGCAGCTTGGAAGTGGGAATGAACACTGAAGCTTTCTTT; CDR3: CASSLEVGMNTEAFF
J: TRBJ1-4; V: TRBV5-1; length: 13; D: .; size: many; DNA: TGCGCCAGCAGAGAGGGGATTAATGAAAAACTGTTTTTT; CDR3: CASREGINEKLFF
J: TRBJ2-3; V: TRBV7-9; length: 15; D: .; size: .; DNA: TGTGCCAGCAGTCCGTCAGGGCAGGGCACAGATACGCAGTATTTT; CDR3: CASSPSGQGTDTQYF
J: TRBJ1-3; V: TRBV20-1; length: 14; D: TRBD1; size: few; DNA: TGCAGTGCTAGAAAACAGGGGGCCTTAAACACCATATATTTT; CDR3: CSARKQGALNTIYF
J: TRBJ2-1; V: TRBV20-1; length: 14; D: .; size: .; DNA: TGCAGTGCTAGAGGTACAAGCTCCTACAATGAGCAGTTCTTC; CDR3: CSARGTSSYNEQFF